The clone carrying this T cell receptor (beta chain) was recorded at least ten times. Its antigen is undetermined. This sample stems from a study of T cells in Graves' hyperthyroidism and ophthalmopathy. Looking at the study overall: Sampling of peripheral blood happened at initial diagnosis, prior to any treatment.

Study observations and caveats: Classification by a 13 V-J model distinguished ophthalmopathy from stable hyperthyroidism.

The TCR beta CDR3 regions underwent amplification using RNA transcripts as the source. In the first-round RT-PCR of the TCR CDR3, the HTBI primer set was used. TCRdb fed the multiplex PCR reads into MiXCR, producing one record per CDR3 protein. This table has hundreds of thousands of distinct CDR3 sequences, roughly 14% appearing once. The germline V and J ends were trimmed by 1 base and 1 base, with 10 bases remaining between them. The germline V gene encodes CDR1 KGHSH and CDR2 LQKENI. The CDR3 loop spans 15 amino acids. The rearrangement joins TRBV18 to TRBJ2-5, with D perhaps given as TRBD1 or TRBD2 (5 bases each). Sequencing was performed on blood. The receptor's source is a man between 18 and 35 years old with Graves' ophthalmopathy. The DNA for the CDR3 is TGTGCCAGCTCACCACGCTGGGGGACCCAAGAGACCCAGTACTTC. Its protein product is CASSPRWGTQETQYF. Using reference TRBV18 and TRBJ2-5 for the parts outside the CDR3, the full variable domain is NAGVMQNPRHLVRRRGQEARLRCSPMKGHSHVYWYRQLPEEGLKFMVYLQKENIIDESGMPKERFSAEFPKEGPSILRIQQVVRGDSAAYFCASSPRWGTQETQYFGPGTRLLVL.